This TCR beta chain was retrieved from a study of blood T cells in healthy people across ages. The CDR3 contains 14 residues. Trimming took 1 base from V and 3 from J, leaving 10 bases between them. The germline V gene encodes CDR1 SGHAT and CDR2 FQNNGV. Sample-barcoded 5' priming and a J-beta primer mix drove a second PCR of roughly 6 to 12 cycles. Each cDNA was tagged by a template-switch adaptor containing 12 random nucleotides. TCRdb independently ran MiXCR on the 5' RACE reads; one entry per CDR3 protein. Here the sample spans hundreds of thousands of distinct CDR3 sequences, under 65% being singletons. General study results and limits: It was held that diversity estimates obtained from one million T cells represented underestimates.

Researchers collected about 9.1 milliliters of peripheral blood from every single donor. They isolated at least 6.5 million PBMCs from each sample. For this clonotype: Its specificity is not known.

J is TRBJ2-7 and V is TRBV11-2; D might be TRBD2 (6 bases). Sequencing was done on a sample of blood. The receptor's source is a man in his fifties or sixties in good health. The CDR3 loop is CASSLVRGSYEQYF. CDR3 DNA sequence: TGTGCCAGCAGCTTAGTACGGGGGAGCTACGAGCAGTACTTC.